The rows below give T cell receptor beta chains drawn from one sample of a study of blood T cell repertoires in COVID-19. Clones were read by immunoSEQ multiplex PCR, and TCRdb kept only the in-frame ones, dropping some. Of approximately 220,000 clones in the sample, around 82% were seen once. The sample comprised PBMCs or T cells enriched from blood (not recorded which). These receptors were collected from a woman aged 45-60 years who had been exposed to COVID-19. The CDR3 runs from the conserved cysteine through the conserved F or W. The order of the fields is D gene, clone size, V gene, J gene, CDR3 protein, CDR3 DNA. The D gene is left open where the match is weak. A clone size is listed for some rows: how often the clone was seen (once, few, many), or a class if it is expanded.

d_gene: TRBD2
abundance: NA
v_gene: TRBV5-1
j_gene: TRBJ2-2
CDR3aa: CASSSGGSRVNRTAGELFF
CDR3nt: TGCGCCAGCAGCTCGGGGGGATCCAGGGTGAACAGAACCGCGGGGGAGCTGTTTTTT

d_gene: NA
abundance: NA
v_gene: TRBV28
j_gene: TRBJ1-4
CDR3aa: CASRGTGAFNEKLFF
CDR3nt: TGTGCCAGCAGGGGAACAGGAGCCTTTAATGAAAAACTGTTTTTT

d_gene: NA
abundance: few
v_gene: TRBV7-9
j_gene: TRBJ1-2
CDR3aa: CASSSGGWDYGYTF
CDR3nt: TGTGCCAGCAGCTCGGGAGGTTGGGACTATGGCTACACCTTC

d_gene: NA
abundance: NA
v_gene: TRBV19
j_gene: TRBJ1-6
CDR3aa: CASSIAGSPLHF
CDR3nt: TGTGCCAGTAGTATCGCGGGGTCACCCCTCCACTTT

d_gene: TRBD2
abundance: NA
v_gene: TRBV7-9
j_gene: TRBJ2-7
CDR3aa: CASSRLAGAYEQYF
CDR3nt: TGTGCCAGCAGCCGACTAGCGGGAGCCTACGAGCAGTACTTC

d_gene: NA
abundance: NA
v_gene: TRBV7-9
j_gene: TRBJ1-2
CDR3aa: CASSLGTEYGYTF
CDR3nt: TGTGCCAGCAGCTTAGGGACAGAGTATGGCTACACCTTC

d_gene: NA
abundance: NA
v_gene: TRBV24-1
j_gene: TRBJ1-2
CDR3aa: CATKERGGHYGYTF
CDR3nt: TGTGCCACCAAAGAGCGGGGGGGCCACTATGGCTACACCTTC

d_gene: TRBD1
abundance: once
v_gene: TRBV6-5
j_gene: TRBJ2-7
CDR3aa: CAIRRVTGVHEQYF
CDR3nt: TGTGCCATCCGACGCGTGACAGGGGTACACGAGCAGTACTTC

d_gene: NA
abundance: NA
v_gene: TRBV11-2
j_gene: TRBJ2-2
CDR3aa: CASSLHTGELFF
CDR3nt: TGTGCCAGCAGCCTCCACACCGGGGAGCTGTTTTTT

d_gene: NA
abundance: NA
v_gene: TRBV19
j_gene: TRBJ2-3
CDR3aa: CARFARLKDTQYF
CDR3nt: TGTGCCAGGTTTGCGAGGCTCAAAGATACGCAGTATTTT

d_gene: NA
abundance: few
v_gene: TRBV9
j_gene: TRBJ1-6
CDR3aa: CASSVDGANSPLHF
CDR3nt: TGTGCCAGCAGCGTAGATGGGGCCAATTCACCCCTCCACTTT

d_gene: TRBD1
abundance: NA
v_gene: TRBV7-8
j_gene: TRBJ1-3
CDR3aa: CASSPDRGSGNTIYF
CDR3nt: TGTGCCAGCAGCCCTGACAGGGGCTCTGGAAACACCATATATTTT

d_gene: TRBD1
abundance: few
v_gene: TRBV7-9
j_gene: TRBJ1-4
CDR3aa: CASSPGQGFEKLFF
CDR3nt: TGTGCCAGCAGCCCGGGACAGGGGTTTGAAAAACTGTTTTTT

d_gene: TRBD1
abundance: NA
v_gene: TRBV19
j_gene: TRBJ1-4
CDR3aa: CASSNDRGLTNEKLFF
CDR3nt: TGTGCCAGTAGCAACGACAGGGGGCTAACTAATGAAAAACTGTTTTTT

d_gene: NA
abundance: NA
v_gene: TRBV11-2
j_gene: TRBJ1-3
CDR3aa: CASSRGRENTIYF
CDR3nt: TGTGCCAGCAGCCGGGGCCGGGAGAACACCATATATTTT

d_gene: NA
abundance: NA
v_gene: TRBV7-8
j_gene: TRBJ2-7
CDR3aa: CASSLGLKLYEQYF
CDR3nt: TGTGCCAGCAGCTTAGGCCTAAAGCTCTACGAGCAGTACTTC

d_gene: TRBD1
abundance: NA
v_gene: TRBV28
j_gene: TRBJ1-5
CDR3aa: CASSLRTGVFQPQHF
CDR3nt: TGTGCCAGCAGTTTAAGGACAGGGGTTTTTCAGCCCCAGCATTTT

d_gene: TRBD1
abundance: NA
v_gene: TRBV6-5
j_gene: TRBJ1-1
CDR3aa: CASSRQGIGNTEAFF
CDR3nt: TGTGCCAGCAGTCGACAGGGTATCGGGAACACTGAAGCTTTCTTT

d_gene: TRBD2
abundance: NA
v_gene: TRBV20-1
j_gene: TRBJ2-3
CDR3aa: CSASRASGGYTDTQYF
CDR3nt: TGCAGTGCTAGTAGAGCTAGCGGGGGGTACACAGATACGCAGTATTTT

d_gene: TRBD2
abundance: NA
v_gene: TRBV5-1
j_gene: TRBJ2-5
CDR3aa: CASSLTSGGVRETQYF
CDR3nt: TGCGCCAGCAGCTTGACTAGCGGGGGGGTGCGAGAGACCCAGTACTTC

d_gene: NA
abundance: NA
v_gene: TRBV28
j_gene: TRBJ1-1
CDR3aa: CASRKQGRTEAFF
CDR3nt: TGTGCCAGCAGGAAACAGGGACGGACTGAAGCTTTCTTT

d_gene: TRBD1
abundance: NA
v_gene: TRBV10-2
j_gene: TRBJ1-1
CDR3aa: CASSAARGQGEFGAFF
CDR3nt: TGCGCCAGCAGTGCCGCGAGGGGACAGGGGGAATTTGGGGCTTTCTTT

d_gene: NA
abundance: NA
v_gene: TRBV12-3/TRBV12-4
j_gene: TRBJ1-1
CDR3aa: CASSWDITEAFF
CDR3nt: TGTGCCAGCAGTTGGGACATCACTGAAGCTTTCTTT

d_gene: NA
abundance: NA
v_gene: TRBV5-1
j_gene: TRBJ2-5
CDR3aa: CASSLNSGETQYF
CDR3nt: TGCGCCAGCAGCTTGAACAGTGGAGAGACCCAGTACTTC

d_gene: NA
abundance: NA
v_gene: TRBV10-3
j_gene: TRBJ1-5
CDR3aa: CAISSGTDQPQHF
CDR3nt: TGTGCCATCAGCAGTGGCACCGATCAGCCCCAGCATTTT

d_gene: NA
abundance: NA
v_gene: TRBV19
j_gene: TRBJ2-1
CDR3aa: CASSQAGGPYNEQFF
CDR3nt: TGTGCCAGTTCCCAGGCCGGGGGGCCCTACAATGAGCAGTTCTTC

d_gene: TRBD1
abundance: NA
v_gene: TRBV7-2
j_gene: TRBJ1-5
CDR3aa: CASSPRGQASNQPQHF
CDR3nt: TGTGCCAGCAGCCCTAGGGGGCAGGCTAGCAATCAGCCCCAGCATTTT

d_gene: TRBD1
abundance: NA
v_gene: TRBV19
j_gene: TRBJ1-1
CDR3aa: CASSIRQGPEAFF
CDR3nt: TGTGCCAGTAGTATCCGACAGGGTCCTGAAGCTTTCTTT

d_gene: NA
abundance: NA
v_gene: TRBV21-1
j_gene: TRBJ1-3
CDR3aa: CASSKPQGISGNTIYF
CDR3nt: TGTGCCAGCAGCAAACCTCAGGGAATCTCTGGAAACACCATATATTTT

d_gene: TRBD1
abundance: NA
v_gene: TRBV6-5
j_gene: TRBJ2-1
CDR3aa: CASSYSWDRDNEQFF
CDR3nt: TGTGCCAGCAGTTACTCGTGGGACAGGGATAATGAGCAGTTCTTC

d_gene: NA
abundance: NA
v_gene: TRBV4-1
j_gene: TRBJ1-1
CDR3aa: CASSQGEGPEAFF
CDR3nt: TGCGCCAGCAGCCAGGGTGAGGGCCCTGAAGCTTTCTTT

d_gene: TRBD1
abundance: NA
v_gene: TRBV10-2
j_gene: TRBJ2-7
CDR3aa: CASSALDRDKSYEQYF
CDR3nt: TGCGCCAGCAGTGCCCTGGACAGGGATAAGTCCTACGAGCAGTACTTC

d_gene: NA
abundance: NA
v_gene: TRBV7-9
j_gene: TRBJ1-1
CDR3aa: CASSPYSGTPGGSEAFF
CDR3nt: TGTGCCAGCAGCCCCTATTCCGGGACGCCCGGCGGGAGTGAAGCTTTCTTT

d_gene: NA
abundance: NA
v_gene: TRBV18
j_gene: TRBJ1-2
CDR3aa: CASSLDYGYTF
CDR3nt: TGTGCCAGCTCTCTCGACTATGGCTACACCTTC

d_gene: NA
abundance: NA
v_gene: TRBV4-3
j_gene: TRBJ1-1
CDR3aa: CASSLREYGTEAFF
CDR3nt: TGCGCCAGCAGCCTAAGAGAATACGGCACTGAAGCTTTCTTT

d_gene: NA
abundance: NA
v_gene: TRBV28
j_gene: TRBJ1-1
CDR3aa: CASSLRVRGNTEAFF
CDR3nt: TGTGCCAGCAGTTTAAGGGTCCGGGGAAACACTGAAGCTTTCTTT

d_gene: NA
abundance: NA
v_gene: TRBV5-8
j_gene: TRBJ1-2
CDR3aa: CASSFSGSGYTF
CDR3nt: TGTGCCAGCAGCTTTTCGGGAAGCGGCTACACCTTC

d_gene: NA
abundance: NA
v_gene: TRBV6-5
j_gene: TRBJ2-2
CDR3aa: CASSRGLRGTGELFF
CDR3nt: TGTGCCAGCAGCCGGGGACTTAGAGGGACCGGGGAGCTGTTTTTT

d_gene: TRBD1
abundance: once
v_gene: TRBV6-2/TRBV6-3
j_gene: TRBJ2-2
CDR3aa: CASSFYRGYTGELFF
CDR3nt: TGTGCCAGCAGTTTCTACAGGGGTTACACCGGGGAGCTGTTTTTT

d_gene: NA
abundance: NA
v_gene: TRBV4-3
j_gene: TRBJ1-5
CDR3aa: CASSQDLSRDQPQHF
CDR3nt: TGCGCCAGCAGCCAAGATTTAAGCCGGGATCAGCCCCAGCATTTT